The rows below give T cell receptor beta chains drawn from one sample of a study of radiation and T cells in renal cell carcinoma. Here immunoSEQ multiplex PCR was the method, and the copy in TCRdb shows in-frame clones only, minus some. The sample consists of 75,000 to 95,000 clones, over 80% of them appearing once. The sample consisted of blood, taken from a patient whose treatment included radiotherapy and nephrectomy. The receptors derive from a middle-aged man with renal cell carcinoma. Each CDR3 is given with its conserved first and last residue. A D gene is named only where the DNA matches it firmly. Clone size, where shown, is once, few, many, or a class for clones that have expanded.

j_gene | abundance | v_gene | d_gene | CDR3nt | CDR3aa
TRBJ2-7 | NA | TRBV18 | TRBD1 | TGTGCCAGCTCCGACAGGGAAAACTACGAGCAGTACTTC | CASSDRENYEQYF
TRBJ1-2 | NA | TRBV18 | NA | TGTGCCAGCTCACTCCGGGACAACTATGGCTACACCTTC | CASSLRDNYGYTF
TRBJ1-5 | NA | TRBV30 | NA | TGTGCCTGGAGCCGTGACAGTTCCATCCAGCCCCAGCATTTT | CAWSRDSSIQPQHF
TRBJ2-5 | NA | TRBV11-3 | NA | TGTGCCAGCAGCTTAGAACACGGACAAGAGACCCAGTACTTC | CASSLEHGQETQYF
TRBJ2-7 | NA | TRBV7-9 | NA | TGTGCCAGCAGTAACCCCACCGACGAGCAGTACTTC | CASSNPTDEQYF
TRBJ1-5 | NA | TRBV6-1 | TRBD1 | TGTGCCAGCAGTGGGAAACAGGGGTTTGGGAATCAGCCCCAGCATTTT | CASSGKQGFGNQPQHF
TRBJ2-7 | NA | TRBV7-9 | NA | TGTGCCAGCAGCTCCCTGGGCGAGCAGTACTTC | CASSSLGEQYF
TRBJ2-7 | NA | TRBV19 | TRBD1 | TGTGCCAGTAGACCCGGGACAGGGGGATACGAGCAGTACTTC | CASRPGTGGYEQYF
TRBJ1-2 | NA | TRBV19 | NA | TGTGCCAGTAGTATTGGGTTCGGCTACACCTTC | CASSIGFGYTF
TRBJ1-1 | NA | TRBV11-2 | NA | TGTGCCAGCAGCTTAGGGCCGCGGAACACTGAAGCTTTCTTT | CASSLGPRNTEAFF
TRBJ2-1 | once | TRBV5-1 | NA | TGCGCCAGCAGCTCATTTTGGGAGCAGTTCTTC | CASSSFWEQFF
TRBJ1-1 | NA | TRBV2 | NA | TGTGCCAGCAGTGGAGAGCGGGCGAACACTGAAGCTTTCTTT | CASSGERANTEAFF
TRBJ2-7 | NA | TRBV13 | TRBD1 | TGTGCCAGCAGCTTAGGGATAAACCGGGACAGAATCTACGAGCAGTACTTC | CASSLGINRDRIYEQYF
TRBJ1-1 | NA | TRBV27 | NA | TGTGCCAGCAGTTTTGGGGGGGCTGAAGCTTTCTTT | CASSFGGAEAFF
TRBJ1-5 | NA | TRBV2 | NA | TGTGCCAGCAGTGAAGACAGGGTTGGCAATCAGCCCCAGCATTTT | CASSEDRVGNQPQHF
TRBJ2-3 | NA | TRBV30 | TRBD2 | TGTGCCTGGAGGAAACGGAGCGGGAGGGAACCAGATACGCAGTATTTT | CAWRKRSGREPDTQYF
TRBJ2-2 | NA | TRBV2 | NA | TGTGCCAGCCGGAGCGAGAACACCGGGGAGCTGTTTTTT | CASRSENTGELFF
TRBJ1-2 | NA | TRBV15 | NA | TGTGCCACCAGCAGAGGCGGCGCGTTCTATGGCTACACCTTC | CATSRGGAFYGYTF
TRBJ1-2 | NA | TRBV4-2 | NA | TGTGCCAGCAGCCAAGATCAGGGTTTATATGGCTACACCTTC | CASSQDQGLYGYTF
TRBJ1-1 | once | TRBV9 | NA | TGTGCCAGCAGCCTCCAAGGGGACACTGAAGCTTTCTTT | CASSLQGDTEAFF
TRBJ2-5 | NA | TRBV5-1 | TRBD1 | TGCGCCAGCAGCCGGACAGGGGAAGAGACCCAGTACTTC | CASSRTGEETQYF
TRBJ2-1 | NA | TRBV27 | NA | TGTGCCAGCAAACAGGGTGGGTACAATGAGCAGTTCTTC | CASKQGGYNEQFF
TRBJ1-4 | NA | TRBV5-1 | NA | TGCGCCAGCAGCTTTGGGTCAGGAGAGGAAAAACTGTTTTTT | CASSFGSGEEKLFF
TRBJ1-6 | NA | TRBV29-1 | NA | TGCAGCGTTGTTAAACCCGGGCCGCCAAGCAGTTCACCCCTCCACTTT | CSVVKPGPPSSSPLHF
TRBJ2-7 | NA | TRBV6-5 | TRBD2 | TGTGCCAGCAGTACCCTAGCGGGAGTCCCAAACGAGCAGTACTTC | CASSTLAGVPNEQYF
TRBJ1-1 | NA | TRBV6-5 | NA | TGTGCCAGCAGTTCCAGGACAGCAGCTTTCTTT | CASSSRTAAFF
TRBJ1-2 | NA | TRBV18 | NA | TGTGCCAGCTCACCCTCGGGACCGCCGGAGCACTATGGCTACACCTTC | CASSPSGPPEHYGYTF
TRBJ2-7 | NA | TRBV21-1 | NA | TGCCCCGGGTGGGGCACGCCCGGCGAGCAGTACTTC | CPGWGTPGEQYF
TRBJ1-5 | NA | TRBV6-1 | NA | TGTGCCAGCAAAAGATCTGGAGATAGCAATCAGCCCCAGCATTTT | CASKRSGDSNQPQHF
TRBJ1-1 | few | TRBV28 | NA | TGTGCCAGCAGTCCTTCGCTGGCTATGAGGAACACTGAAGCTTTCTTT | CASSPSLAMRNTEAFF
TRBJ2-7 | NA | TRBV7-9 | NA | TGTGCCAGCAATGGGGGGACCGATTACGAGCAGTACTTC | CASNGGTDYEQYF
TRBJ2-2 | NA | TRBV6-4 | NA | TGTGCCAGCAGTGAAAGAGGCGGGACTAACACCGGGGAGCTGTTTTTT | CASSERGGTNTGELFF
TRBJ2-2 | NA | TRBV11-2 | TRBD1 | TGTGCCAGCAGCCCAATCAGACAGGGGACCGGGGAGCTGTTTTTT | CASSPIRQGTGELFF
TRBJ2-7 | once | TRBV30 | TRBD1 | TGTGCCTGGAGTGGGGGACAGCTAACCTTCTCCTACGAGCAGTACTTC | CAWSGGQLTFSYEQYF
TRBJ1-5 | NA | TRBV6-5 | NA | TGTGCCAGCGAACAGGGCAATCAGCCCCAGCATTTT | CASEQGNQPQHF
TRBJ2-1 | NA | TRBV4-1 | TRBD2 | TGCGCCAGCAGACGACTAGCGGGAGGATACAATGAGCAGTTCTTC | CASRRLAGGYNEQFF
TRBJ1-5 | NA | TRBV11-2 | NA | TGTGCCAGCAGCTTAGGATCTGTGGGCAATCAGCCCCAGCATTTT | CASSLGSVGNQPQHF
TRBJ1-2 | few | TRBV4-1 | NA | TGCGCCAGCAGCCCCGTTGGGGGGGTTATTAACTATGGCTACACCTTC | CASSPVGGVINYGYTF
TRBJ2-2 | once | TRBV9 | NA | TGTGCCAGCAGCGTAGGAGGAACCTACACCGGGGAGCTGTTTTTT | CASSVGGTYTGELFF
TRBJ1-3 | NA | TRBV19 | NA | TGTGCCAGTAGTATGGGATCGGTCTTCTCTGGAAACACCATATATTTT | CASSMGSVFSGNTIYF
TRBJ2-6 | NA | TRBV9 | NA | TGTGCCAGCAGCGCGGTGAGGGGTCTCCTCTCTGGGGTCAACGTCCTGACTTTC | CASSAVRGLLSGVNVLTF
TRBJ1-1 | once | TRBV11-1 | NA | TGTGCCAGCAGCTTAGCCCGGCGCGGCAAAGCTTTCTTT | CASSLARRGKAFF
TRBJ2-7 | NA | TRBV7-8 | TRBD2 | TGTGCCAGCAGCTTAGGAGCGGGGTTGGTCTACGAGCAGTACTTC | CASSLGAGLVYEQYF
TRBJ1-4 | NA | TRBV6-1 | TRBD1 | TGTGCCAGCAGTGAAGGAGACAGGGATGGTGAAAAACTGTTTTTT | CASSEGDRDGEKLFF
TRBJ2-7 | NA | TRBV19 | NA | TGTGCCAGTAGTACCCTAATTTTGTCCGAGCAGTACTTC | CASSTLILSEQYF
TRBJ1-3 | once | TRBV19 | TRBD1 | TGTGCCAGCCAGGACAGGGCGCTTACCTCTGGAAACACCATATATTTT | CASQDRALTSGNTIYF
TRBJ2-2 | NA | TRBV18 | NA | TGTGCCAGCTCACCTGGGGATAGGGAGCTGTTTTTT | CASSPGDRELFF
TRBJ1-3 | few | TRBV7-9 | NA | TGTGCCAGCAGCGCTGACAGTTACTCTGGAAACACCATATATTTT | CASSADSYSGNTIYF
TRBJ2-5 | NA | TRBV6-5 | NA | TGTGCCAGCAGTTACCAGGCGAAAGAGACCCAGTACTTC | CASSYQAKETQYF
TRBJ2-1 | NA | TRBV19 | NA | TGTGCCAGTAGTCGAAGCCGGCAGGGCGATGAGCAGTTCTTC | CASSRSRQGDEQFF
TRBJ1-2 | NA | TRBV15 | TRBD1 | TGTGCCACCAGCAGAGCTACAGGGGGCAACTATGGCTACACCTTC | CATSRATGGNYGYTF
TRBJ1-5 | few | TRBV2 | NA | TGTGCCTGCCGCGGGCGACCCAATCAGCCCCAGCATTTT | CACRGRPNQPQHF
TRBJ2-5 | NA | TRBV29-1 | NA | TGCAGCGTTGAACCCACCGGGGCCGTCGAGACCCAGTACTTC | CSVEPTGAVETQYF
TRBJ2-1 | once | TRBV29-1 | TRBD1 | TGCAGCGTTCGGGGGACAGGGTTGTTGGGGTCCTACAATGAGCAGTTCTTC | CSVRGTGLLGSYNEQFF
TRBJ2-4 | NA | TRBV27 | TRBD2 | TGTGCCAGCAGTTTCACACTAGCGGGGGGTTCCAAAAACATTCAGTACTTC | CASSFTLAGGSKNIQYF
TRBJ2-2 | NA | TRBV5-1 | NA | TGCGCCAGCAGCACCGACAGGCCGAACACCGGGGAGCTGTTTTTT | CASSTDRPNTGELFF
TRBJ2-3 | NA | TRBV6-5 | NA | TGTGCCAGCAGGTCCAGCACAGATACGCAGTATTTT | CASRSSTDTQYF
TRBJ1-1 | NA | TRBV2 | TRBD1 | TGTGCCAGCCGGGACAGGGTAAAAGCTTTCTTT | CASRDRVKAFF
TRBJ2-2 | NA | TRBV2 | TRBD2 | TGTGCCAGCAGTGTAAGACTAGCGGGGGGTACCGGGGAGCTGTTTTTT | CASSVRLAGGTGELFF
TRBJ1-1 | few | TRBV5-1 | NA | TGCGCCAGCAGCTTGGGGTTTGGACCTGGGGACACTGAAGCTTTCTTT | CASSLGFGPGDTEAFF